The 5 T cell receptor beta chains reported below all come from one sample, sequenced in a study of blood T cell repertoires in COVID-19. Only in-frame clones appear in the TCRdb table, and some are missing; sequencing was by immunoSEQ multiplex PCR. This sample has around 97,000 clones; about four fifths occur once, and the top ten carry about 12%. The sample comprised peripheral blood. These receptors originate from a human donor in a cohort sampled during active COVID-19.

The chain employs TRBV2 and TRBJ1-6; 10 bases line up with TRBD1. Trimming cost V 5 bases and J 7 bases; bases outside gene matches: 5. The length of the CDR3 is 15 residues. Germline V lookup: CDR1 SNHLY, CDR2 FYNNEI. The CDR3: CASSRQGAGNSPLHF. CDR3 DNA: TGTGCCAGCAGTCGACAGGGGGCGGGAAATTCACCCCTCCACTTT.

The J gene is TRBJ2-7, the V gene TRBV23-1; 8 positions match TRBD2. TRBV23-1 carries the ORF label, with uncertain function. The CDR3 has 14 amino acids. With V trimmed by 3 bases and J by 6 bases, 7 bases remained unmatched. In DNA, the CDR3 is TGCGCCAGCAGTCAGTCCGGGACTAGTCGCGAGCAGTACTTC. Protein: CASSQSGTSREQYF.

The gene calls are TRBV2 and TRBJ1-1, with 9 bases matching TRBD1. Germline V gives CDR1 SNHLY, CDR2 FYNNEI. Trimming at V came to 7 bases and at J to 5 bases, leaving 5 bases not matched to a gene. The CDR3 is made up of 13 amino acids. The CDR3 DNA sequence: TGTGCCAGCACTTACAGGGGGCAGACTGAAGCTTTCTTT. This encodes CASTYRGQTEAFF.

The chain couples TRBV24-1 to TRBJ2-5; 12 nucleotides line up with TRBD1. With V trimmed by 3 bases and J by 4 bases, 2 bases remained unmatched. Germline-derived CDR1 and CDR2 are KGHDR and SFDVKD. This CDR3 spans 15 amino acids. This CDR3 reads CATSDGDRGRETQYF. CDR3 nucleotides: TGTGCCACCAGTGATGGGGACAGGGGGCGAGAGACCCAGTACTTC.

The rearrangement links TRBV7-6 to TRBJ2-7; D might be TRBD2 (5 bases). The germline gives CDR1 SGHVS, CDR2 FNYEAQ. V was clipped by 1 base and J by 5 bases, with 12 bases between them. The CDR3 loop spans 14 amino acids. The CDR3: CASSLDYGNHEQYF. DNA of the CDR3: TGTGCCAGCAGCTTAGACTACGGGAATCACGAGCAGTACTTC.